This record concerns one TCR beta chain sequence. Its specificity is unknown. Germline CDR1 reads SNHLY; CDR2 reads FYNNEI. The CDR3 totals 13 residues. Trimming took 8 bases from V and 3 from J, leaving 12 bases between them. These data belong to a study of T cell repertoires in cytomegalovirus infection. Findings and caveats of the study: There were HLA-C-restricted CMV-specific TCR beta clonotypes dominating the ex vivo response. Summed frequency of public TCR beta families distinguished CMV carriers with the relevant HLA.

One entry per CDR3 protein, called by TCRdb with MiXCR from the reads. The repertoire holds tens of thousands of distinct CDR3 sequences, with about a fifth as singletons. The sequencing used CD8+ T cells from cultured PBMCs, collected from culture after CMV antigen stimulation. The chain is built from TRBV2 and TRBJ2-3, with D uncertain. This receptor was identified in a human donor in good health (CMV status not recorded). Some clones in this sample may be carry-over from other donors' samples. DNA for the CDR3: TGTGCCAGCCTCGGCAGGAAAACAGATACGCAGTATTTT. Amino acids: CASLGRKTDTQYF.